The 25 T cell receptor beta chains reported below all come from one sample, sequenced in a study of T cell responses to AZD1222 COVID-19 vaccine. Only in-frame clones appear in the TCRdb table, and some are missing; sequencing was by immunoSEQ multiplex PCR. Here the sample spans around 78,000 clones, about 93% being singletons. The sequencing used peripheral blood, collected on day 0 of MenACWY control vaccination. The receptor set was obtained from an adult in good health.

This clone was observed once. The chain is built from TRBV2 and TRBJ1-3; D is possibly TRBD1 (5 bases). Germline V gene sequence: CDR1 SNHLY, CDR2 FYNNEI. V was clipped by 2 bases and J by 6 bases, with 8 bases between them. This CDR3 has 13 amino acids. This CDR3 is CASSELGTNTIYF. The CDR3 coding sequence is TGTGCCAGCAGTGAATTGGGGACAAACACCATATATTTT.

The rearrangement uses TRBV2 and TRBJ2-1, with D possibly matching TRBD2 (6 bases). There are 13 residues in the CDR3. Germline CDR1 SNHLY, CDR2 FYNNEI. The germline V and J ends were trimmed by 10 bases and 4 bases, with 14 bases remaining between them. This chain's CDR3 is CANLRDSYNEQFF. The CDR3 DNA reads TGTGCCAACCTGCGGGACTCTTACAATGAGCAGTTCTTC.

The V and J genes are TRBV12-3 or TRBV12-4 and TRBJ2-5, with 7 bases identical to TRBD2. The V segment lost 3 bases and the J segment 9 bases; nucleotides outside the gene matches: 7. The CDR3 is 13 amino acids. The CDR3 DNA follows: TGTGCCAGCAGTTTTGGGGGGGAGGAGGCCCAGTACTTC. Translation: CASSFGGEEAQYF.

The J gene is TRBJ1-1, the V gene TRBV9; maybe TRBD1 (5 bases). This CDR3 comprises 15 residues. From germline, CDR1 is SGDLS and CDR2 YYNGEE. V was cut by 4 bases and J by 5 bases, with 18 bases left in between. CDR3 bases: TGTGCCAGCAGCCCCCGGGGGGAAGGGGCGACTGAAGCTTTCTTT. Translation: CASSPRGEGATEAFF.

The chain recombines TRBV6-2 or TRBV6-3 with TRBJ2-1; TRBD1 might be the D (6 bases). The CDR3 contains 18 residues. CDR1 and CDR2 (germline): MNHEY, SVGEGT. V lost 7 bases and J lost 6, with 28 bases in between. The CDR3 DNA reads as TGTGCCAGCACCCCTCTAGGGGGAGTACTGCAAAGTTCCAATGAGCAGTTCTTC. Protein sequence: CASTPLGGVLQSSNEQFF.

The rearrangement uses TRBV28 and TRBJ1-4; 9 positions match TRBD1. The CDR3 runs 13 residues. With V trimmed by 8 bases and J by 8 bases, 6 bases remained unmatched. Germline CDR1 reads MDHEN; CDR2 reads SYDVKM. The DNA for the CDR3 is TGTGCCAGCGCCGGGACAGGGTTGGAAAAACTGTTTTTT. Protein: CASAGTGLEKLFF.

The chain links TRBV28 to TRBJ1-1; D remains unclear. The V and J ends lost 6 bases and 8 bases respectively, with 13 bases between them. This CDR3 spans 12 amino acids. Germline V CDR1 and CDR2: MDHEN, SYDVKM. As DNA, the CDR3 is TGTGCCAGCAGGTCGGGGTTCACAGAAGCTTTCTTT. Translation: CASRSGFTEAFF.

V is TRBV10-3 and J is TRBJ2-1; 8 bases map to TRBD2. Germline values: CDR1 ENHRY, CDR2 SYGVKD. Trimming took 5 bases from V and 6 from J; bases not matched to a gene: 6. CDR3 length: 14 residues. CDR3 DNA sequence: TGTGCCATCAGTCCCGGGACTAGAGGCAATGAGCAGTTCTTC. It codes for CAISPGTRGNEQFF.

This chain uses TRBV15 with TRBJ2-1, with no clear D. The CDR3 has 14 amino acids. V lost 8 bases to trimming and J lost 0 bases, with 11 bases between them. Germline values: CDR1 LNHNV, CDR2 YYDKDF (reference sequence). The chain's CDR3 is CATLDGSSYNEQFF. CDR3 DNA sequence: TGTGCCACCCTGGACGGTAGCTCCTACAATGAGCAGTTCTTC.

This clone occurred once. The genes are TRBV30 and TRBJ2-1, with D maybe TRBD2 (6 bases). The germline gives CDR1 GTSNPN, CDR2 SVGIG (reference sequence). Between the trimmed V and J ends, which lost 5 bases and 6 bases, there was a span of 17 bases. This CDR3 contains 14 residues. The CDR3 DNA reads as TGTGCCTGGGGACCGGGGGTGGGTGGCAATGAGCAGTTCTTC. Amino acid sequence: CAWGPGVGGNEQFF.

In its sample, this clone was seen once. V and J are TRBV3-1 (or the pseudogene TRBV3-2) and TRBJ2-5; TRBD2 is a possible D gene (5 bases). There are 16 residues in the CDR3. Germline V gene data show CDR1 as LGHDT and CDR2 as YNNKEL (reference sequence). The V end lost 0 bases, the J end lost 5 bases, and 16 bases lay between the germline ends. The DNA for the CDR3 is TGTGCCAGCAGCCAAGATCTTTCTAGCTTGGGGGAGACCCAGTACTTC. Its protein is CASSQDLSSLGETQYF.

The J gene is TRBJ1-1, the V gene TRBV6-5; no reliable D call. The germline V gene has CDR1 MNHEY and CDR2 SVGAGI. The length of the CDR3 is 12 residues. Trimming removed 5 bases at V and 5 bases at J, with 9 bases between. Here the CDR3 DNA reads TGTGCCAGCAGTCAATTTAGGACTGAAGCTTTCTTT. Its translation: CASSQFRTEAFF.

This clone was observed once. The chain recombines TRBV28 with TRBJ2-7; TRBD2 agrees at 8 bases. Looked up from germline, CDR1 is MDHEN and CDR2 is SYDVKM. V dropped 3 bases and J dropped 2; count of bases not matched to a gene: 6. This CDR3 spans 15 amino acids. Here the CDR3 reads CASSFRSGGAYEQYF. In DNA, the CDR3 is TGTGCCAGCAGTTTCCGGTCGGGGGGGGCCTACGAGCAGTACTTC.

The chain has TRBV4-2 and TRBJ2-7, with a tentative D call TRBD2 (7 bases). Germline lookup yields CDR1 LGHNA and CDR2 YNFKEQ. The CDR3 is 16 amino acids. Trimming left V 4 bases short and J 5 bases short, with 21 bases between. In DNA form, the CDR3 reads TGTGCCAGCAGCCCGCTTAAGGGGGGGGCTAAAAACGAGCAGTACTTC. Translation gives CASSPLKGGAKNEQYF.

V usage is TRBV2 and J usage is TRBJ1-2; D ambiguous. Germline CDR1 SNHLY, CDR2 FYNNEI. This CDR3 is 14 amino acids long. Trimming cost V 0 bases and J 7 bases, with 12 bases left between them. CDR3 region: CASSEAARESGYTF. The CDR3 DNA reads as TGTGCCAGCAGTGAAGCAGCACGGGAGAGTGGCTACACCTTC.

This chain links TRBV7-2 with TRBJ2-3; D possibly corresponds to TRBD1 (5 bases). V dropped 3 bases and J dropped 0 bases, with 13 bases sitting between them. CDR3 length equals 16 residues. Germline assignment: CDR1 SGHTA and CDR2 FQGNSA. Here the CDR3 reads CASSFVGAPSTDTQYF. The CDR3 DNA reads TGTGCCAGCAGCTTCGTAGGGGCTCCTAGCACAGATACGCAGTATTTT.

The chain carries TRBV3-1 (or the pseudogene TRBV3-2) and TRBJ2-2, with D perhaps matching TRBD1 or TRBD2 (6 bases each). This CDR3 is 16 amino acids long. Per germline, CDR1 LGHDT and CDR2 YNNKEL (reference sequence). Trimming removed 5 bases at V and 3 bases at J, with 16 bases between. Here the CDR3 reads CASSSGGAGHTGELFF. The CDR3 nucleotides read TGTGCCAGCAGCTCCGGGGGCGCGGGGCACACCGGGGAGCTGTTTTTT.

The V and J genes are TRBV5-1 and TRBJ1-1, with 7 bases lining up with TRBD1. V shed 1 base and J 2 bases; nucleotides not matched to a gene: 5. The CDR3 runs to 15 residues. The germline CDR1 and CDR2 sequences are SGHRS and YFSETQ. CDR3 region: CASSLRDSKNTEAFF. CDR3 coding DNA: TGCGCCAGCAGCTTGCGGGACAGCAAAAACACTGAAGCTTTCTTT.

CDR3 DNA sequence: TGTGCCAGCAGCCCTCCGGGACTAGCGGGAAACGAGCAGTACTTC. Amino acids: CASSPPGLAGNEQYF. The chain recombines TRBV7-2 with TRBJ2-7, with 13 bases fitting TRBD2. After removal of 5 bases from V and 5 bases from J, the junction contained 6 bases not matched to a gene. Per germline, CDR1 SGHTA and CDR2 FQGNSA. This CDR3 has 15 amino acids.

The chain employs TRBV24-1 and TRBJ2-3, with D possibly matching TRBD2 (6 bases). The V gene lost 3 bases and the J gene lost 0 bases, with 21 bases spanning the gap. The CDR3 runs 19 residues. Germline-derived CDR1 and CDR2 are KGHDR and SFDVKD. The CDR3 bases are TGTGCCACCAGTGATCCGACCTTGGCCAGCGGGTTTAGCACAGATACGCAGTATTTT. It yields the protein CATSDPTLASGFSTDTQYF.

This chain joins TRBV7-9 and TRBJ1-1; D perhaps matches TRBD1 (6 bases). Germline assignment: CDR1 SEHNR and CDR2 FQNEAQ (reference sequence). Trimming cost V 7 bases and J 1 base, with 13 bases left between them. The CDR3 has 14 residues. Here the CDR3 reads CASTSKGGNTEAFF. The CDR3 DNA sequence: TGTGCCAGCACCTCCAAGGGGGGGAACACTGAAGCTTTCTTT.

This chain joins TRBV28 and TRBJ1-1; 8 bases fit TRBD1. Germline V CDR1 and CDR2: MDHEN, SYDVKM. J lost 3 bases, V lost 6 bases, and 3 bases had no gene match. CDR3 length: 13 amino acids. CDR3 protein: CASRGQGHTEAFF. The CDR3 nucleotides are TGTGCCAGCAGAGGACAGGGTCACACTGAAGCTTTCTTT.

Here the CDR3 DNA reads TGTGCCAGCAGCTACCAGACAGGGCGGGAGACCCAGTACTTC. Translation: CASSYQTGRETQYF. V and J are TRBV11-2 and TRBJ2-5, with 7 bases matching TRBD1. The junction had 7 bases not matched to a gene; V was cut back by 4 bases and J by 5 bases. CDR3 size: 14 residues. Germline-derived CDR1 and CDR2 are SGHAT and FQNNGV.

The DNA for the CDR3 is TGTGCCAGTAGTATAAGATCAGGGGGCTACGGCTACACCTTC. Translated: CASSIRSGGYGYTF. The V call is TRBV19, the J call TRBJ1-2; 8 nucleotides match TRBD1. V was clipped by 2 bases and J by 8 bases; unmatched bases: 7. CDR1 and CDR2 from the germline V gene are LNHDA and SQIVND (reference sequence). The CDR3 contains 14 residues.

This clone occurred once. V gene TRBV6-6 combines with J gene TRBJ2-7, with TRBD1 matching 7 bases. The CDR3 consists of 14 residues. V lost 5 bases and J lost 4; bases outside the gene matches: 8. Germline V gene data show CDR1 as MNHNY and CDR2 as SVGAGI (reference sequence). The CDR3 sequence: CASSRPGQLYEQYF. The CDR3 DNA reads as TGTGCCAGCAGTAGACCGGGACAGTTATACGAGCAGTACTTC.